This T cell receptor beta chain was retrieved from a study of T-cell reconstitution after alpha-beta-depleted transplantation in children (dated by TCRdb to 2016 to 2017). For context, the study as a whole: Using TCR repertoire profiling, the study quantitatively followed how T-cell immune reconstitution unfolded in children after TCRalphabeta/CD19-depleted allogeneic hematopoietic cell transplantation.

Library preparation was by PCR. This sample was sequenced with an Illumina HiSeq 2500. Molecular barcoding was employed in the preparation of TCR libraries, with unique molecular identifiers being used to normalize TCRbeta repertoire quantification. In-frame beta chains were kept once TCRdb had trimmed the public reads at Q25 with fastp and called clones with MiXCR. Identical CDR3 protein sequences are pooled into one entry, listed with their most common genes and DNA. Present in this sample are about 1,000,000 distinct CDR3 sequences, under 30% of which were seen just once. The ten largest clones capture roughly 30% of the sample. The CDR3 numbers 14 residues from cysteine through phenylalanine. Just the 42-base CDR3 DNA is kept, in frame starting at base 1. The junction carries 15 bases between V and J, which are trimmed by 3 bases and 4 bases respectively. In the germline V gene, CDR1 corresponds to SQVTM and CDR2 to ANQGSEA.

The treatment or condition label, read with the paper, signifies: allogeneic hematopoietic cell transplantation with graft depleted of TCRalphabeta T cells and CD19 B cells. The transplant recipients were children given TCRalphabeta/CD19-depleted allogeneic hematopoietic cell grafts. As regards this clonotype: Its antigen is unknown. No base qualities exist here, and no much larger clone lies one base off it.

The paper as a whole reports these results and caveats: The apparently early recovery of alphabetaT-cell counts about two months after transplant reportedly depended on only several hundred rapidly expanded clones that came from non-depleted graft cells. The frequencies of hyperexpanded clones fell over the following months, and after one year, T-cell counts and TCRbeta diversity were mostly attributed to newly produced T cells. In some patients, the high TCRbeta diversity seen at day 60 was put down to recipient T cells and intrathymic progenitors that had survived conditioning.

Recombination linked TRBV29-1 to TRBJ1-2; the D gene is perhaps TRBD1, from 5 matching bases. This TCR was recovered from a boy less than two years old who had a stem cell transplant for SCID, so the T cells may come from the graft donor. The sample in question was PBMCs, mostly from graft donor cells, obtained 360 days after TCRalphabeta/CD19-depleted stem cell transplant. CDR3 sequence: CSVECWTPSYGYTF. The DNA is TGCAGCGTTGAGTGCTGGACACCCTCCTATGGCTACACCTTC.